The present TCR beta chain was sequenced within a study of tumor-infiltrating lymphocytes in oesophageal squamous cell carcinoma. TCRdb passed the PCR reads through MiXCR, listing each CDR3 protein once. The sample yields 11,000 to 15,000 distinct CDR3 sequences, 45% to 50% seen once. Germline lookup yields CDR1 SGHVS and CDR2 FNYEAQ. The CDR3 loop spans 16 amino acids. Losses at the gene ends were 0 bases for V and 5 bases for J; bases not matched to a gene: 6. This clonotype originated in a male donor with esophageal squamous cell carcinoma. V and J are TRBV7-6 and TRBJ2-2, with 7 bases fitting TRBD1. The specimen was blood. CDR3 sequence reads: CASSLAGRGFTGELFF. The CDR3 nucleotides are TGTGCCAGCAGCTTAGCTGGCAGGGGGTTTACCGGGGAGCTGTTTTTT. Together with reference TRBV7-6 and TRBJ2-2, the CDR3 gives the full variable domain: GAGVSQSPRYKVTKRGQDVALRCDPISGHVSLYWYRQALGQGPEFLTYFNYEAQQDKSGLPNDRFSAERPEGSISTLTIQRTEQRDSAMYRCASSLAGRGFTGELFFGEGSRLTVL.